This record covers a single T cell receptor (beta chain). Per the germline V gene, CDR1 is SQVTM and CDR2 is ANQGSEA. The CDR3 spans 12 residues. Trimming shortened V by 4 bases and J by 4 bases, and 10 bases separated the two germline ends. Individuals drawn from 20 to 25 US areas were roughly 18 to 89 years old. The study assigned cohorts using participant-reported clinical history. Per the study methods: The authors estimated nucleated cell counts from reference gene primer amplification. Repertoires were generated with immunoSEQ multiplex PCR, while TCRdb's copy carries only in-frame clones and drops some. The D gene and trimming were derived from the DNA, and the V and J assignments and clone size from that table. Found here are around 250,000 clones, 86% of them singletons; the top ten hold more than 2%. This record comes from a study of blood T cell repertoires in COVID-19. Study details: Sites in the United States, Italy and Spain provided acute and convalescent COVID-19 samples.

The source is a woman in her fifties or sixties who had recovered from COVID-19. The chain recombines TRBV29-1 with TRBJ1-2, with a weak D call TRBD1 (5 bases). The sequencing sample was made of PBMCs or T cells enriched from blood (not recorded which). This CDR3 reads CSVGWGGYGYTF. The CDR3 DNA follows: TGCAGCGTTGGGTGGGGGGGCTATGGCTACACCTTC.